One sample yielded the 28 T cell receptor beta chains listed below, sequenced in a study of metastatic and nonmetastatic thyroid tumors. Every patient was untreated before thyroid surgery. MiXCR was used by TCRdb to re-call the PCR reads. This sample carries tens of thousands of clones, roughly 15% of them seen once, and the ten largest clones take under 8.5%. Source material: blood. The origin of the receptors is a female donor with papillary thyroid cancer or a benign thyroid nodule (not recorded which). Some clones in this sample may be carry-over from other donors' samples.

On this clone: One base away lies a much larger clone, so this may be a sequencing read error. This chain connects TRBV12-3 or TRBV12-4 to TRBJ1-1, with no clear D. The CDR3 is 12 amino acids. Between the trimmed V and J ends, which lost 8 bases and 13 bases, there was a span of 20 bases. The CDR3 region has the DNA TGTGCCAGCGGTCCCCGGATCCACGGCGATTTCTTT. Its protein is CASGPRIHGDFF.

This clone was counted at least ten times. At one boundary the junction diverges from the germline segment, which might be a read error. CDR3 amino acids: CASSAGGSSSGANVRTF. CDR3 nucleotide sequence: TGTGCCAGCAGCGCGGGGGGTTCTTCCTCTGGGGCCAACGTCCGGACTTTC. The rearrangement joins TRBV25-1 to TRBJ2-6; 8 nucleotides agree with TRBD2. The CDR3 is made up of 17 amino acids. Per the germline V gene, CDR1 is MGHDK and CDR2 is SYGVNS.

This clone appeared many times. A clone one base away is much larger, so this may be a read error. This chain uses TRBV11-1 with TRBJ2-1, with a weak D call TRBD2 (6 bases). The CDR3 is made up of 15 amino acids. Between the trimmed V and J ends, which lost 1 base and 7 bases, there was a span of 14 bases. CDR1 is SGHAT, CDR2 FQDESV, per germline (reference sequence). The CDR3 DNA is TGTGCCAGCAGCTTAGGACTGGCGGGATGGAATGAGCAGTTCTTC. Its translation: CASSLGLAGWNEQFF.

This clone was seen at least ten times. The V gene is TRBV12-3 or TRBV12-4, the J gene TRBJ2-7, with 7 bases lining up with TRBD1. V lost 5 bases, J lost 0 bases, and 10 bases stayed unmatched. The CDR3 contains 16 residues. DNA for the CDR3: TGTGCCAGCAGTCCCGTGGACAGGACGAGCTCCTACGAGCAGTACTTC. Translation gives CASSPVDRTSSYEQYF.

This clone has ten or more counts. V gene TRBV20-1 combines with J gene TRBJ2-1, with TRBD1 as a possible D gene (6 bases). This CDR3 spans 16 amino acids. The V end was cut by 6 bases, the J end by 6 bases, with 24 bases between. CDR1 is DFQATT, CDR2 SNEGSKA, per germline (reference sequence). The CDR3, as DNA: TGCAGTGCCACGCCCCAGGGGACGGTGAGCGGCAATGAGCAGTTCTTC. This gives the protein CSATPQGTVSGNEQFF.

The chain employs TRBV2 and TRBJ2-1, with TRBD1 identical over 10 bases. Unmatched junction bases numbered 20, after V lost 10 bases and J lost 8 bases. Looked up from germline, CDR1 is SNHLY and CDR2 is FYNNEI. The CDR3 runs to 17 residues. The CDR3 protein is CAISESTTGGVLDEQFF. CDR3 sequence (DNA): TGTGCCATTAGTGAATCTACGACAGGGGGCGTTTTGGATGAGCAGTTCTTC. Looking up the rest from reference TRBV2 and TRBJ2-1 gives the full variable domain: EPEVTQTPSHQVTQMGQEVILRCVPISNHLYFYWYRQILGQKVEFLVSFYNNEISEKSEIFDDQFSVERPDGSNFTLKIRSTKLEDSAMYFCAISESTTGGVLDEQFFGPGTRLTVL.

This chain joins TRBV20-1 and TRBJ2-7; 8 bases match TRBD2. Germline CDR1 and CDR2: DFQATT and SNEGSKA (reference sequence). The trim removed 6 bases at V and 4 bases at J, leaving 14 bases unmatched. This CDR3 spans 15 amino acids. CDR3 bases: TGCAGTGCCAAAGCCGGACTAGCTTGGACTTACGAGCAGTACTTC. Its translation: CSAKAGLAWTYEQYF.

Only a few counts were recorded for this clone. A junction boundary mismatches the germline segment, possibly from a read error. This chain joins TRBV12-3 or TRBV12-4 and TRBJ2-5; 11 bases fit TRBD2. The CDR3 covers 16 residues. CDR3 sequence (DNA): TGTGCCAGCAGTTCAACTAGCGGGAGTGGCCAACAGACCCAGTACTTC. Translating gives CASSSTSGSGQQTQYF.

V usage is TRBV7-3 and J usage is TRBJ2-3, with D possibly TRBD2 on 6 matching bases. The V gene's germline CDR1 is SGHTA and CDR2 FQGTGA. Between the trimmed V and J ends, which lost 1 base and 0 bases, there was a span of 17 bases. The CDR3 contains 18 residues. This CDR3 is CASSLKGWASASTDTQYF. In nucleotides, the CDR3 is TGTGCCAGCAGCTTAAAAGGGTGGGCTAGCGCGAGCACAGATACGCAGTATTTT.

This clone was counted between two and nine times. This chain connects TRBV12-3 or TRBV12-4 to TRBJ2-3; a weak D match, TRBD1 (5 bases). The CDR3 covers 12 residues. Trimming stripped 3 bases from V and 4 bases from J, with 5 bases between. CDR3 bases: TGTGCCAGCAGTTTCAGGGCAGATACGCAGTATTTT. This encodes CASSFRADTQYF.

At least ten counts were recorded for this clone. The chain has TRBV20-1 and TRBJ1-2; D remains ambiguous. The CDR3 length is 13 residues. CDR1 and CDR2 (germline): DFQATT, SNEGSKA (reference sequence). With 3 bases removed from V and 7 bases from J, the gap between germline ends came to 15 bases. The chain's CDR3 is CSASVPTAGGYTF. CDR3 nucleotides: TGCAGTGCTAGTGTTCCGACCGCTGGTGGCTACACCTTC.

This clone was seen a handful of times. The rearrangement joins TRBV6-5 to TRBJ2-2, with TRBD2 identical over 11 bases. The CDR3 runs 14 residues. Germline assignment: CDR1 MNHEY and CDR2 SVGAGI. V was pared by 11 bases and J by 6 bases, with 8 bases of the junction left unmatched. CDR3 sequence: CAGTLAGGAGELFF. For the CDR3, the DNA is TGTGCCGGCACTTTAGCGGGAGGGGCCGGGGAGCTGTTTTTT.

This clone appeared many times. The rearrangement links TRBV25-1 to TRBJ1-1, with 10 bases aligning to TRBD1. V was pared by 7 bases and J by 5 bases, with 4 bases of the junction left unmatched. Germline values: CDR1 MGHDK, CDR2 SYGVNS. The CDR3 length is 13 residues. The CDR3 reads CASTTGGGTEAFF. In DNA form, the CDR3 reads TGTGCCAGCACGACAGGGGGCGGTACTGAAGCTTTCTTT.

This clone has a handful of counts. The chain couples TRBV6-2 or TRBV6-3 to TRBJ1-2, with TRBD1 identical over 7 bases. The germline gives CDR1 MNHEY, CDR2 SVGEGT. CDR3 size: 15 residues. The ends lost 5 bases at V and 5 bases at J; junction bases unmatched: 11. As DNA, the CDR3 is TGTGCCAGCAGTACGCGGGACAGCCCCAGGTATGGCTACACCTTC. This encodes CASSTRDSPRYGYTF.

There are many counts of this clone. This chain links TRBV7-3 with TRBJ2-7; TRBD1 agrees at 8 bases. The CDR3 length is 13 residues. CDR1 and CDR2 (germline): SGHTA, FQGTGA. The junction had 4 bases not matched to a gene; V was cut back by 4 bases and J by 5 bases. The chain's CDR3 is CASSSQGANEQYF. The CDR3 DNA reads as TGTGCCAGCAGCTCCCAGGGGGCTAACGAGCAGTACTTC.

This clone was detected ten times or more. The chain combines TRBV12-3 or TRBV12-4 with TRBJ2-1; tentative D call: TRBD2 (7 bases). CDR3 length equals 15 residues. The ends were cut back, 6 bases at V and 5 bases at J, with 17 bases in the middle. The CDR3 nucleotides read TGTGCCAGCAGAGGGGGGGCAGGGGCGCACAATGAGCAGTTCTTC. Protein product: CASRGGAGAHNEQFF.

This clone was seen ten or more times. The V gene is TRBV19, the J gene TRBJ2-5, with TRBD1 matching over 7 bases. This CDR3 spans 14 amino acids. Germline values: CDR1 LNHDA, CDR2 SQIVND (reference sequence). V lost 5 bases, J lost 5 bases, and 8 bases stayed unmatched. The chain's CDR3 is CASSPQGFGETQYF. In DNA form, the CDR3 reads TGTGCCAGTAGTCCACAGGGGTTTGGCGAGACCCAGTACTTC.

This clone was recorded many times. The CDR3 nucleotides are TGCGCCAGCAGCCCTTCCCCCGGTTTTAGGACTGAAGCTTTCTTT. It specifies CASSPSPGFRTEAFF. The chain employs TRBV5-1 and TRBJ1-1; D gene uncertain. Trimming shortened V by 4 bases and J by 5 bases, and 18 bases separated the two germline ends. The CDR3 is made up of 15 amino acids. Germline V gives CDR1 SGHRS, CDR2 YFSETQ.

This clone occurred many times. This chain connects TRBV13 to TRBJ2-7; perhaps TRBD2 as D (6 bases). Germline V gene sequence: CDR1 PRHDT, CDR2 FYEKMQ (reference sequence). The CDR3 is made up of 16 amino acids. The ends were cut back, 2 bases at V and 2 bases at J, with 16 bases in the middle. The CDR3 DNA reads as TGTGCCAGCAGCTTAAGCGCCGGCGGGATAACCTACGAGCAGTACTTC. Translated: CASSLSAGGITYEQYF. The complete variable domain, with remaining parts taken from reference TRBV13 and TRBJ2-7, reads AAGVIQSPRHLIKEKRETATLKCYPIPRHDTVYWYQQGPGQDPQFLISFYEKMQSDKGSIPDRFSAQQFSDYHSELNMSSLELGDSALYFCASSLSAGGITYEQYFGPGTRLTVT.

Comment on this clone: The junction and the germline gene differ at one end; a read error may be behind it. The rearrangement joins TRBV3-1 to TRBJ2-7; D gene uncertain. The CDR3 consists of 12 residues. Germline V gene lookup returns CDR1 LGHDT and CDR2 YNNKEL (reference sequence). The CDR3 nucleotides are TGTGCCAGCATCCAAGAAGGCTACGAGCAGTACTTC. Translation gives CASIQEGYEQYF.

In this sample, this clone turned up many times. The CDR3 nucleotides are TGCGCCAGCAGCCCACGGGGGGGCGCGGGAGGATCCAGGGGGAAGTTCTTC. This sequence encodes CASSPRGGAGGSRGKFF. The chain is built from TRBV5-1 and TRBJ2-1; possible D gene TRBD2, 8 bases. The CDR3 runs 17 residues. V lost 4 bases to trimming and J lost 14 bases, with 31 bases between them. From germline, CDR1 is SGHRS and CDR2 YFSETQ.

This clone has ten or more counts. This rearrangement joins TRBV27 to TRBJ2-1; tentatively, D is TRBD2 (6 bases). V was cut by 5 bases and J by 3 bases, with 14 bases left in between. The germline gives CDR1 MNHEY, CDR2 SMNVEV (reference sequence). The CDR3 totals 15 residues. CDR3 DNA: TGTGCCAGCAGTCTAGGGACTTTGATCTACAATGAGCAGTTCTTC. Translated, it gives CASSLGTLIYNEQFF.

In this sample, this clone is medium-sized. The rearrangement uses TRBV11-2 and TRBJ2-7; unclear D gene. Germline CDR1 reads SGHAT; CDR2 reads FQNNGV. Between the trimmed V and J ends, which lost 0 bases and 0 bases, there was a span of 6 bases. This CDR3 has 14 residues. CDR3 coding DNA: TGTGCCAGCAGCTTAGAGCATAACTCCTACGAGCAGTACTTC. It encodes CASSLEHNSYEQYF.

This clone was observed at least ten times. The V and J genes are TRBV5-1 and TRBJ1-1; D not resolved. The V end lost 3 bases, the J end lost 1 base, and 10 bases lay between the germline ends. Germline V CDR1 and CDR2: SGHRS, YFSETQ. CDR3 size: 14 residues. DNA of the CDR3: TGCGCCAGCAGCTCCGGACCGTCGAACACTGAAGCTTTCTTT. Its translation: CASSSGPSNTEAFF.

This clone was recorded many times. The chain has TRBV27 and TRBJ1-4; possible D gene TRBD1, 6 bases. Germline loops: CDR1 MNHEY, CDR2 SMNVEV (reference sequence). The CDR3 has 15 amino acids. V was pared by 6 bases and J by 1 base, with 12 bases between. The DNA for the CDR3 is TGTGCCAGCAGCCGGGCGGACAGAACTAATGAAAAACTGTTTTTT. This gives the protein CASSRADRTNEKLFF.

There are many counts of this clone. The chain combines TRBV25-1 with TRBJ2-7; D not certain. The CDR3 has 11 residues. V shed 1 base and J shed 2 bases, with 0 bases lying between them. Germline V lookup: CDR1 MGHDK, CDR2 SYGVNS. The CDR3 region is CASSESYEQYF. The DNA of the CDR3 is TGTGCCAGCAGTGAATCCTACGAGCAGTACTTC.

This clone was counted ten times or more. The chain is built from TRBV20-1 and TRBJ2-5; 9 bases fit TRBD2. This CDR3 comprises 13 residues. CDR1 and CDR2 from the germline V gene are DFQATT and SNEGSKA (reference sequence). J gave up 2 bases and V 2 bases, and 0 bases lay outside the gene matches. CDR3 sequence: CSARLAGQETQYF. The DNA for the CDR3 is TGCAGTGCTAGACTAGCGGGACAAGAGACCCAGTACTTC.

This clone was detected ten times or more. The CDR3 region is CASSLQATDTQYF. CDR3 bases: TGTGCCAGCAGCTTACAGGCCACAGATACGCAGTATTTT. This chain connects TRBV7-2 to TRBJ2-3; D unresolved. Looked up from germline, CDR1 is SGHTA and CDR2 is FQGNSA. The CDR3 is made up of 13 amino acids. V was trimmed by 2 bases and J by 2 bases, leaving 5 bases between them.